The source of this T cell receptor (beta chain) is a study of shared clonotypes between healthy human individuals. Turning to the study itself: For every donor, three CD4 naive, three CD4 memory, two CD8 naive and one CD8 memory plates were used. Study findings and constraints: The sharing of about 5% of naive CD4 clonotypes was seen across a handful of donors. Compared with memory subsets, naive subsets generally had larger estimated richness.

Measured with immunoSEQ multiplex PCR; TCRdb has only the in-frame clones, and not every one. The data show millions of clones, 95% seen once. The V segment lost 0 bases and the J segment 1 base; nucleotides outside the gene matches: 2. Germline V lookup: CDR1 SGHDT, CDR2 YYEEEE. The CDR3 runs to 16 residues. Points on this clone: Antigen specificity is unknown.

Sequenced material: naive CD4+ T cells sorted from blood. The sample's subset: CD45RA+ positively selected. The sequence derives from a man aged 18 to 35 in good health. The chain employs TRBV5-6 and TRBJ2-1; TRBD2 matches at 9 bases. The CDR3: CASSLALAGSYNEQFF. The CDR3 region has the DNA TGTGCCAGCAGCTTGGCCCTAGCGGGGTCCTACAATGAGCAGTTCTTC.